Listed below are T cell receptor beta chains from one sample, sequenced in a study of metastatic and nonmetastatic thyroid tumors. Via MiXCR, TCRdb re-called the PCR reads. In the table there are over 55,000 clones, roughly 29% of which are singletons. The source material was blood. The receptors come from a female donor with papillary thyroid cancer or a benign thyroid nodule (not recorded which). Some clones in this sample may be carry-over from other donors' samples. Both conserved end residues are part of each CDR3. Fields, in order: V gene, D gene, clone size, J gene, CDR3 protein, CDR3 DNA. D genes are given only for firm matches. Clone size is shown for a subset of rows, as once, few, many or a class of expanded clone.

TRBV2	.	few	TRBJ1-1	CASSVATLGDLNTEAFF	TGTGCCAGCAGTGTAGCGACACTCGGAGACCTGAACACTGAAGCTTTCTTT
TRBV5-1	TRBD1	.	TRBJ2-2	CASTRGTGGGTGELFF	TGCGCCAGCACCCGGGGGACAGGGGGCGGAACCGGGGAGCTGTTTTTT
TRBV20-1	TRBD2	.	TRBJ2-7	CSAIGAGNSYEQYF	TGCAGTGCTATCGGAGCGGGGAACTCCTACGAGCAGTACTTC
TRBV20-1	.	.	TRBJ2-7	CSALRTYEQYF	TGCAGTGCTCTACGGACCTACGAGCAGTACTTC
TRBV20-1	.	.	TRBJ2-7	CSARVTGRDYEQYF	TGCAGTGCTAGGGTAACAGGGAGAGACTACGAGCAGTACTTC
TRBV11-2	.	many	TRBJ1-4	CASSFGATNEKLFF	TGTGCCAGCAGCTTCGGAGCAACTAATGAAAAACTGTTTTTT
TRBV7-3	TRBD1	.	TRBJ2-7	CASRFGQGFKQYF	TGTGCCAGCAGATTCGGACAGGGCTTTAAACAGTACTTC
TRBV9	TRBD2	.	TRBJ2-7	CASSAPSGNPYEQYF	TGTGCCAGCAGCGCCCCTAGCGGGAATCCGTACGAGCAGTACTTC
TRBV28	.	.	TRBJ2-7	CASSLSEQYF	TGTGCCAGCAGTCTCTCCGAGCAGTACTTC
TRBV6-1	TRBD2	few	TRBJ2-3	CASRLRGSGTQYF	TGTGCCAGCAGGCTCCGCGGGAGTGGTACGCAGTATTTT
TRBV6-2/TRBV6-3	.	.	TRBJ1-2	CASREGYGYTF	TGTGCCAGCAGAGAGGGCTATGGCTACACCTTC
TRBV11-1	TRBD2	.	TRBJ2-2	CASSLGWGSGSGTGELFF	TGTGCCAGCAGCTTAGGGTGGGGCAGCGGGAGCGGCACCGGGGAGCTGTTTTTT
TRBV6-5	TRBD2	few	TRBJ2-1	CASKKIAGTNSYNEQFF	TGTGCCAGCAAGAAAATAGCGGGAACAAACTCCTACAATGAGCAGTTCTTC
TRBV7-8	TRBD2	medium-sized	TRBJ2-1	CASSPPGGWDNEQFF	TGTGCCAGCAGCCCACCGGGGGGATGGGACAATGAGCAGTTCTTC
TRBV7-9	.	.	TRBJ1-1	CASSLAAGATEAFF	TGTGCCAGCAGCTTAGCGGCAGGGGCCACTGAAGCTTTCTTT
TRBV20-1	.	.	TRBJ2-7	CSASPSSYEQYF	TGCAGTGCTAGCCCCAGCTCCTACGAGCAGTACTTC
TRBV6-2/TRBV6-3	TRBD2	few	TRBJ2-1	CASSFSGVDNEQFF	TGTGCCAGCAGTTTCAGCGGGGTCGACAATGAGCAGTTCTTC
TRBV27	TRBD2	few	TRBJ2-1	CASREGRGEQFF	TGTGCCAGCAGAGAAGGGAGGGGAGAGCAGTTCTTC
TRBV20-1	TRBD2	.	TRBJ2-7	CSARDRAGGTYEQYF	TGCAGTGCTAGAGATCGGGCGGGAGGGACCTACGAGCAGTACTTC
TRBV7-9	TRBD1	.	TRBJ1-1	CASSADRQNTEAFF	TGTGCCAGCAGCGCGGACAGGCAGAACACTGAAGCTTTCTTT